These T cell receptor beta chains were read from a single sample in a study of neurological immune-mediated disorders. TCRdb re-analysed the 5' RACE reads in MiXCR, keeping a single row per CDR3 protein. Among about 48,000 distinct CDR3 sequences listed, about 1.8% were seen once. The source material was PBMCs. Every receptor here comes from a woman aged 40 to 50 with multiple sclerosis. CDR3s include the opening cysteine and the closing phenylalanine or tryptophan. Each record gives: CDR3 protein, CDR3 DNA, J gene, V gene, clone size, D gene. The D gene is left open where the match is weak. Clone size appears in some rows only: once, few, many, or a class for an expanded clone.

CASSYIRGAELFF | TGTGCCAGCAGTTACATTCGAGGAGCGGAGCTGTTTTTT | TRBJ2-2 | TRBV6-6 | - | -
CASSLDRGPYNEQFF | TGTGCCAGCAGCCTGGACAGGGGGCCGTACAATGAGCAGTTCTTC | TRBJ2-1 | TRBV9 | many | TRBD1
CASSGAAGGEGQPQHF | TGTGCCAGCAGTGGAGCTGCGGGCGGGGAAGGTCAGCCCCAGCATTTT | TRBJ1-5 | TRBV25-1 | many | -
CASSLAGGDEQFF | TGTGCCAGCAGCTTAGCAGGGGGGGATGAGCAGTTCTTC | TRBJ2-1 | TRBV7-8 | many | -
CASSRSPGGTGYEQYF | TGCGCCAGCAGCCGCAGCCCCGGCGGTACGGGCTACGAGCAGTACTTC | TRBJ2-7 | TRBV4-1 | many | -
CASSSQGGLNTEAFF | TGCGCCAGCAGCTCACAGGGTGGGCTGAACACTGAAGCTTTCTTT | TRBJ1-1 | TRBV5-1 | many | -
CSAPQKAERGLFF | TGCAGTGCCCCACAAAAGGCAGAACGGGGTCTGTTCTTC | TRBJ2-1 | TRBV20-1 | - | -
CASSPGVASNEKLFF | TGTGCCAGCTCACCGGGGGTGGCTTCGAATGAAAAACTGTTTTTT | TRBJ1-4 | TRBV18 | many | -
CASSFDVTGYLHESPLHF | TGTGCCAGCAGTTTCGATGTTACAGGATATCTCCACGAGTCACCCCTCCACTTT | TRBJ1-6 | TRBV28 | many | -
CATSRGRGYEQYF | TGTGCCACCAGCAGAGGCAGGGGCTACGAGCAGTACTTC | TRBJ2-7 | TRBV15 | many | -
CASSQDWGGVNEKLFF | TGTGCCAGCAGCCAAGATTGGGGCGGCGTTAATGAAAAACTGTTTTTT | TRBJ1-4 | TRBV3-1 | many | -
CASSQAPGPAYEQYF | TGTGCCAGCAGCCAAGCCCCGGGCCCTGCCTACGAGCAGTACTTC | TRBJ2-7 | TRBV3-1 | many | -
CASSLGTGPEQYF | TGTGCCAGCAGCCTAGGTACAGGCCCCGAGCAGTACTTC | TRBJ2-7 | TRBV7-9 | many | -
CSVRQGYGYTF | TGCAGCGTTAGACAGGGATATGGCTACACCTTC | TRBJ1-2 | TRBV29-1 | many | TRBD1
CATSDPGQGAHEQYF | TGTGCCACCAGTGATCCGGGACAGGGGGCCCACGAGCAGTACTTC | TRBJ2-7 | TRBV24-1 | - | TRBD1
CSASRERGGNQPQHF | TGCAGTGCTTCCCGGGAGCGGGGAGGCAATCAGCCCCAGCATTTT | TRBJ1-5 | TRBV20-1 | many | -
CSASEGPAYGYTF | TGCAGTGCTAGCGAAGGGCCAGCCTATGGCTACACCTTC | TRBJ1-2 | TRBV20-1 | - | -
CASSVAFDSEQYF | TGTGCCAGCAGCGTAGCGTTTGACAGCGAGCAGTACTTC | TRBJ2-7 | TRBV9 | many | -
CASRYGLSLYEQYF | TGTGCCAGCCGTTACGGCCTGAGCCTCTACGAGCAGTACTTC | TRBJ2-7 | TRBV5-8 | many | -
CASSLAGSGAGDTEAFF | TGCGCCAGCAGCTTGGCTGGCTCTGGGGCTGGGGACACTGAAGCTTTCTTT | TRBJ1-1 | TRBV5-1 | many | -
CSARDSGNEQYF | TGCAGTGCTAGAGATTCCGGGAACGAGCAGTACTTC | TRBJ2-7 | TRBV20-1 | many | -
CSAREYRGGSPLHF | TGCAGTGCTAGGGAATACAGGGGGGGTTCACCCCTCCACTTT | TRBJ1-6 | TRBV20-1 | many | TRBD1
CATPNRDRAGNEQYF | TGTGCCACCCCGAACCGGGACAGGGCAGGGAACGAGCAGTACTTC | TRBJ2-7 | TRBV25-1 | many | TRBD1
CASRDGTLLGETQYF | TGCGCCAGTAGGGACGGAACCCTCCTGGGGGAGACCCAGTACTTC | TRBJ2-5 | TRBV5-1 | many | -
CASRKSGQGEFSPLHF | TGTGCCAGCAGGAAATCGGGACAGGGGGAATTTTCACCCCTCCACTTT | TRBJ1-6 | TRBV27 | many | TRBD1